In this sample, the clone carrying this T cell receptor (beta chain) turned up a few times. Its antigen is currently unknown. The entry originates in a study of cytomegalovirus exposure and HLA in healthy donors. The germline V gene has CDR1 MGHRA and CDR2 YSYEKL. After removal of 4 bases from V and 5 bases from J, the junction contained 16 bases not matched to a gene. This CDR3 has 18 amino acids. With 60 Vbeta and 13 Jbeta primers, the PCR was carried out. The method was immunoSEQ multiplex PCR; TCRdb's version includes in-frame clones alone and lacks a portion of them. The sample shows about 160,000 clones, 80% of them seen only once. Findings of the study overall: A later analysis linked a missense DCLRE1C variant to TCR beta V- and J-gene trimming.

The J gene is TRBJ2-1, the V gene TRBV4-1, with 8 bases aligning to TRBD2. Sequencing was performed on PBMCs. This clonotype was obtained from a young man in good health and CMV-seropositive. The CDR3, as DNA: TGCGCCAGCAGCCTCGAGGAAGGAGTACTAGCGGAGGACAATGAGCAGTTCTTC. Protein: CASSLEEGVLAEDNEQFF.